This is a list of T cell receptor beta chains from one sample in a study of cytomegalovirus exposure and HLA in healthy donors. The data were produced by immunoSEQ multiplex PCR, yet TCRdb's version contains in-frame clones alone and is incomplete. The sample holds some 120,000 clones, around 77% seen once. The sample comprised PBMCs. The source is a man aged 50-59 years in good health and CMV-seronegative. CDR3s include the opening cysteine and the closing phenylalanine or tryptophan. Rows may omit the clone size; those that give it use once, few, many or a size class.

>.|TRBJ2-2|TRBV4-3
CASSQEPAGAPNTGELFF
>.|TRBJ2-2|TRBV11-2
CASSLIRETGELFF
>.|TRBJ1-5|TRBV2
CASSDDGGVYSNQPQHF
>.|TRBJ2-7|TRBV28
CASNSPRGRAPSYEQYF
>few|TRBJ2-7|TRBV5-4
CASSLRGVAGEQYF
>.|TRBJ1-1|TRBV29-1
CSVGTGTNTEAFF
>.|TRBJ1-4|TRBV4-3
CASSARTGTNEKLFF
>.|TRBJ2-7|TRBV19
CASSILTGAEQYF
>.|TRBJ1-4|TRBV7-2
CASSRTGYPNEKLFF
>.|TRBJ2-5|TRBV15
CATSRDGTSGIETQYF
>.|TRBJ2-3|TRBV9
CASSAMGLAGVGTDTQYF
>.|TRBJ2-5|TRBV7-9
CASSLDSGIQETQYF
>few|TRBJ2-6|TRBV5-8
CASSYRGTGANVLTF